This is a list of T cell receptor beta chains from one sample in a study of blood T cell repertoires in COVID-19. TCRdb's table, derived via immunoSEQ multiplex PCR, lists solely in-frame clones and lacks some. The table shows 250,000 to 350,000 clones, with more than 75% occurring only once. Sequencing input: PBMCs or T cells enriched from blood (not recorded which). The source of these receptors is a man aged 60-69 years who had recovered from COVID-19. The CDR3 runs from the conserved cysteine through the conserved F or W.

V,J,CDR3
TRBV6-1,TRBJ1-2,CASSEPQGARGYTF
TRBV12-3/TRBV12-4,TRBJ2-7,CASSLGTVYEQYF
TRBV9,TRBJ2-1,CASSGSGLTYNEQFF
TRBV12-5,TRBJ1-5,CARHRHQPQHF
TRBV10-3,TRBJ2-3,CAISTTGRTDTQYF
TRBV24-1,TRBJ1-5,CATAQGSNQPQHF
TRBV3-1/TRBV3-2,TRBJ1-5,CASSQGGYSNQPQHF
TRBV5-6,TRBJ1-2,CASSKRAPNYGYTF
TRBV10-1,TRBJ1-2,CASSEGTTGTNYGYTF
TRBV7-2,TRBJ2-7,CASSLKASEGYEQYF
TRBV20-1,TRBJ1-2,CSASPPAHGYTF
TRBV19,TRBJ1-5,CASSRGWGGQPQHF
TRBV5-1,TRBJ2-2,CASRTTGAGELFF
TRBV5-6,TRBJ2-3,CASSQQADTQYF
TRBV4-1,TRBJ2-7,CASSHPTGHYEQYF
TRBV27,TRBJ2-3,CASSTVAGGPADTQYF
TRBV4-1,TRBJ1-2,CASSLTGNYGYTF
TRBV19,TRBJ2-5,CASSYRTAVSETQYF
TRBV7-2,TRBJ1-1,CASSRGSRTEAFF
TRBV7-8,TRBJ2-1,CASSPRAGGPYNEQFF
TRBV9,TRBJ2-2,CASSVTGRNTGELFF
TRBV11-3,TRBJ2-5,CASSKPEVETQYF
TRBV7-9,TRBJ2-7,CASRGGAAGGSEQYF
TRBV10-3,TRBJ2-7,CAISGLRGEQYF
TRBV13,TRBJ2-2,CASRAGLAFPGELFF
TRBV5-1,TRBJ2-4,CASSLMTGWAKNIQYF
TRBV11-3,TRBJ2-7,CASSPRTSGNEQYF
TRBV6-1,TRBJ1-6,CASSELSQGGSPLHF
TRBV4-3,TRBJ2-5,CASSQGPTAGAGETQYF
TRBV5-4,TRBJ2-7,CASSSGQALPTEQYF
TRBV6-5,TRBJ1-1,CASSYSRGRVTEAFF
TRBV9,TRBJ2-5,CASSVATGWETQYF
TRBV7-9,TRBJ2-5,CASSYAGGKETQYF
TRBV7-9,TRBJ1-2,CASSHNTGTGLPNYGYTF
TRBV10-3,TRBJ1-1,CAITKGQANTEAFF
TRBV7-9,TRBJ1-5,CASSPQGSNQPQHF
TRBV4-2,TRBJ1-3,CASSQEARISGNTIYF
TRBV11-2,TRBJ2-7,CASSFAQGYEQYF
TRBV4-3,TRBJ2-1,CASSQAYAGGYYNEQFF
TRBV15,TRBJ2-7,CATSRDLSQERTQGLSYEQYF
TRBV13,TRBJ2-1,CASSPDASGGFQSTYNEQFF
TRBV27,TRBJ1-1,CASSSAGHPTEAFF
TRBV11-2,TRBJ2-2,CASIGGDFTGELFF
TRBV6-5,TRBJ2-3,CASSLFGGRDTQYF
TRBV29-1,TRBJ2-1,CSVGRSLSYNEQFF
TRBV6-2/TRBV6-3,TRBJ2-2,CASSLYRGGELFF
TRBV4-1,TRBJ1-2,CASSQDLRDPLYGYTF
TRBV5-4,TRBJ2-3,CASRGGTGSTDTQYF